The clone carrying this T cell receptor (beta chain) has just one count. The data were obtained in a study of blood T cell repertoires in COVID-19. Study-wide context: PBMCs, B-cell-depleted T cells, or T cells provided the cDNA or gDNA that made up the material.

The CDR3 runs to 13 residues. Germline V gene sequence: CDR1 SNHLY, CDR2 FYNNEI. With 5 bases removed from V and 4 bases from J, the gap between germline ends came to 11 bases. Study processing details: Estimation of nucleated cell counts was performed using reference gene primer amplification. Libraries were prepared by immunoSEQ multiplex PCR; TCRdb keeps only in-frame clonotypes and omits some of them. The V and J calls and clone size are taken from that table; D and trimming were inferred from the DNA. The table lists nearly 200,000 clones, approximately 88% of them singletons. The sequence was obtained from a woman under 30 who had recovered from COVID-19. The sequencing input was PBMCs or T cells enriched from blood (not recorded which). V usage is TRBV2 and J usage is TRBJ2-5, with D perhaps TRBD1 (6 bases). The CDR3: CASSTGTSETQYF. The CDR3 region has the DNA TGTGCCAGCAGTACCGGGACATCAGAGACCCAGTACTTC.